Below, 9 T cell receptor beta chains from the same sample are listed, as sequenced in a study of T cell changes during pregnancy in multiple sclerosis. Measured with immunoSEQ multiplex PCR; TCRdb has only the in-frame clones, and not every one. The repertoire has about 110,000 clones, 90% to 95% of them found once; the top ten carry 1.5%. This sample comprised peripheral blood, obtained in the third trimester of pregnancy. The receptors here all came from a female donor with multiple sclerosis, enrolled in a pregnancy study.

The CDR3 loop is CAIRGGPSTDTQYF. The CDR3 DNA reads as TGTGCCATCAGGGGGGGGCCGAGCACAGATACGCAGTATTTT. V usage is TRBV10-3 and J usage is TRBJ2-3, with a tentative D call TRBD2 (7 bases). The germline V and J ends were trimmed by 6 bases and 0 bases, with 10 bases remaining between them. The CDR3 extends over 14 amino acids. CDR1 ENHRY and CDR2 SYGVKD come from the germline V gene.

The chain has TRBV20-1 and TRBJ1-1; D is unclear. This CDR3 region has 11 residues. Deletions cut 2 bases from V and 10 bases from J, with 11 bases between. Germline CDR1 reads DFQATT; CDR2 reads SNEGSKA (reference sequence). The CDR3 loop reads CSARQAGRAFF. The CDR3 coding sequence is TGCAGTGCTAGACAAGCCGGGAGAGCTTTCTTT.

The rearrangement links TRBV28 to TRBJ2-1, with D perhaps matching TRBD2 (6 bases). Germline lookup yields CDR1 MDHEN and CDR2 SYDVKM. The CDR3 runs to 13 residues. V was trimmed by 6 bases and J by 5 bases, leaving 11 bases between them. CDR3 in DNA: TGTGCCAGCAGACCGACTAGAAACAATGAGCAGTTCTTC. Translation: CASRPTRNNEQFF.

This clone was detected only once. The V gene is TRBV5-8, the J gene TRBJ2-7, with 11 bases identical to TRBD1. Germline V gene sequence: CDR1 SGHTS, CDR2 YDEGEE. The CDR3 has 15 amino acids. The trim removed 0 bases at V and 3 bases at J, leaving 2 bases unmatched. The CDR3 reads CASSLGTGGNYEQYF. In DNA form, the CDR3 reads TGTGCCAGCAGCTTGGGGACAGGGGGCAACTACGAGCAGTACTTC.

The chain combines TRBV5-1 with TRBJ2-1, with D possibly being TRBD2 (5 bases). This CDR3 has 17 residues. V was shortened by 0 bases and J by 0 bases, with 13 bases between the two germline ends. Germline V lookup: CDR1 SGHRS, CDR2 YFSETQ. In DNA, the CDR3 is TGCGCCAGCAGCTTGGACCCTCCCGGGGTCTCCTACAATGAGCAGTTCTTC. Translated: CASSLDPPGVSYNEQFF.

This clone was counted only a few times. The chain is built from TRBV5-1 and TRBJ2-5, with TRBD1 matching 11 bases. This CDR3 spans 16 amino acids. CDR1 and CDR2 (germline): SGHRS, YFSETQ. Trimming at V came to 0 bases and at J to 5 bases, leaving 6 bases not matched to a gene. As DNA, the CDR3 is TGCGCCAGCAGCTTGGCTTCTGGGACAGGGGGGGAGACCCAGTACTTC. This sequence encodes CASSLASGTGGETQYF.

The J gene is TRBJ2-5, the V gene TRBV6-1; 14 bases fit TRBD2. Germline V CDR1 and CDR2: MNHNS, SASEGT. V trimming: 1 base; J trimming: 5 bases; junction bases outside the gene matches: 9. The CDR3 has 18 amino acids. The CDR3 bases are TGTGCCAGCAGTGAAGGTCAGACTAGCGGGGGGGCCGAGGAGACCCAGTACTTC. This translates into CASSEGQTSGGAEETQYF.

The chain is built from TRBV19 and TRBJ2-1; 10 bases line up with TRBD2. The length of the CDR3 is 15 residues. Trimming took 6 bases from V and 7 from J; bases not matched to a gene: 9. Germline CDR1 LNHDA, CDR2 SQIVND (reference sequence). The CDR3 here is CASREAGGWGNEQFF. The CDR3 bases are TGTGCCAGTAGGGAAGCGGGAGGGTGGGGTAATGAGCAGTTCTTC.

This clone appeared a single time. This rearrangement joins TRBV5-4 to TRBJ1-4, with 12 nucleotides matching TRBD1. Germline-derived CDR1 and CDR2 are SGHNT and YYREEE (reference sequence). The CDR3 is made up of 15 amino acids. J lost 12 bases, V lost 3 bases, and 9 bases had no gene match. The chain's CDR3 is CASSSPGQGAAELFF. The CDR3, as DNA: TGTGCCAGCAGCTCTCCGGGACAGGGGGCCGCAGAACTGTTTTTT.